These T cell receptor beta chains were read from a single sample in a study of PD-1 blockade in classical Hodgkin lymphoma. Here immunoSEQ multiplex PCR was the method, and the copy in TCRdb shows in-frame clones only, minus some. The sample lists 35,000 to 50,000 clones, 70% to 80% occurring once. The sequenced sample was peripheral blood mononuclear cells (PBMCs), obtained at baseline. These receptors were obtained from a human donor with classical Hodgkin lymphoma. CDR3s include the opening cysteine and the closing phenylalanine or tryptophan. D genes are given only for firm matches. Rows may omit the clone size; those that give it use once, few, many or a size class.

d_gene | abundance | j_gene | v_gene | CDR3nt | CDR3aa
NA | once | TRBJ2-7 | TRBV4-1 | TGCGCCAGCAGCCAAGTTCTCTCGGCGGGGATCCAGGGGGAGCAGTACTTC | CASSQVLSAGIQGEQYF
TRBD2 | once | TRBJ2-3 | TRBV10-3 | TGTGCCATCAGATTTAGCGGGGGCACAGATACGCAGTATTTT | CAIRFSGGTDTQYF
NA | few | TRBJ2-1 | TRBV7-9 | TGTGCCAGCAGCCCGGGGAGGTTCCATGAGCAGTTCTTC | CASSPGRFHEQFF
NA | NA | TRBJ2-5 | TRBV7-2 | TGTGCCAGCACCCGGGGGACCTCCCGCGCGGAGACCCAGTACTTC | CASTRGTSRAETQYF
TRBD2 | few | TRBJ2-1 | TRBV6-6 | TGTGCCAGCAGGCAAGGCGGGAGGAAATACAATGAGCAGTTCTTC | CASRQGGRKYNEQFF
NA | NA | TRBJ1-6 | TRBV27 | TGTGCCAGCAGTTCCCGCTATTCACCCCTCCACTTT | CASSSRYSPLHF
NA | NA | TRBJ1-1 | TRBV6-4 | TGTGCCAGCGGGGAGAACACTGAAGCTTTCTTT | CASGENTEAFF
TRBD1 | NA | TRBJ2-2 | TRBV29-1 | TGCAGCACCCGGACAGGGGACACCGGGGAGCTGTTTTTT | CSTRTGDTGELFF
TRBD2 | NA | TRBJ2-7 | TRBV14 | TGTGCCAGCAGCCGAGCGGGGGTTTTCTACGAGCAGTACTTC | CASSRAGVFYEQYF
NA | NA | TRBJ2-2 | TRBV6-5 | TGTGCCAGCAGTTATGCGGTGGGCACCGGGGAGCTGTTTTTT | CASSYAVGTGELFF
NA | NA | TRBJ1-2 | TRBV11-2 | TGTGCCAGCAGCTTAGCCGGGTATGGCTACACCTTC | CASSLAGYGYTF
NA | NA | TRBJ2-1 | TRBV28 | TGTGCCAGCAGTTTATGGGGGTCAGGTCGGCAGTTCTTC | CASSLWGSGRQFF
NA | NA | TRBJ1-1 | TRBV7-3 | TGTGCCAGCAGCTTAGTCGGGGGGATTCGTGCTTTCTTT | CASSLVGGIRAFF
NA | NA | TRBJ2-3 | TRBV27 | TGTGCCAGCAGTTTTTGGGGGGGCACAGATACGCAGTATTTT | CASSFWGGTDTQYF
TRBD1 | NA | TRBJ2-1 | TRBV7-9 | TGTGCCAGCAGCTTAGTGACAGGGCGCTCCTACAATGAGCAGTTCTTC | CASSLVTGRSYNEQFF
NA | NA | TRBJ2-7 | TRBV27 | TGTGCCAGCAGTTTACGGGGGCCGTATTCCTACGAGCAGTACTTC | CASSLRGPYSYEQYF
NA | NA | TRBJ2-3 | TRBV29-1 | TGCAGCGTAAGCGGGACAGATATCTCCCCAGATACGCAGTATTTT | CSVSGTDISPDTQYF
NA | NA | TRBJ1-1 | TRBV18 | TGTGCCAGCTCCAGGGAGCGGGACACTGAAGCTTTCTTT | CASSRERDTEAFF
NA | NA | TRBJ2-7 | TRBV6-5 | TGTGCCAGCAGTTACTCCGACCCCCGGGAGCAGTACTTC | CASSYSDPREQYF
TRBD1 | NA | TRBJ1-6 | TRBV19 | TGTGCCAGTAGCCCACAGGGGCCTAAGTATAATTCACCCCTCCACTTT | CASSPQGPKYNSPLHF
TRBD2 | NA | TRBJ2-7 | TRBV4-1 | TGCGCCAGCAGCCAGGAACCGGGACTAGGGGGCTCCTACGAGCAGTACTTC | CASSQEPGLGGSYEQYF
NA | NA | TRBJ2-1 | TRBV4-3 | TGCGCCAGCAGCCAAGAAAGTACCGTCTACAATGAGCAGTTCTTC | CASSQESTVYNEQFF
NA | NA | TRBJ2-3 | TRBV5-8 | TGTGCCAGCAGCACTATTAGCACAGATACGCAGTATTTT | CASSTISTDTQYF
TRBD1 | once | TRBJ2-2 | TRBV10-3 | TGTGCCATCAGGGGGACAGTATTGAACACCGGGGAGCTGTTTTTT | CAIRGTVLNTGELFF
NA | NA | TRBJ1-4 | TRBV5-1 | TGCGCCAGCAGCTTTAGCCAGGGTGATGAAAAACTGTTTTTT | CASSFSQGDEKLFF
NA | NA | TRBJ1-5 | TRBV19 | TGTGCCAGTAGTATAGTCGCCCTCAGGGGTATGAGCAATCAGCCCCAGCATTTT | CASSIVALRGMSNQPQHF
NA | NA | TRBJ1-3 | TRBV29-1 | TGCAGCGTTAGCGGATCTGGAAACACCATATATTTT | CSVSGSGNTIYF
NA | NA | TRBJ1-1 | TRBV28 | TGTGCCAGCAGTCCCCCGGGCGGGACGAACACTGAAGCTTTCTTT | CASSPPGGTNTEAFF
TRBD1 | NA | TRBJ1-1 | TRBV11-2 | TGTGCCAGCAGCTCGGACAGGGGAGGGGCTGAAGCTTTCTTT | CASSSDRGGAEAFF
TRBD2 | NA | TRBJ2-3 | TRBV5-4 | TGTGCCAGCAGCCCAGGAGGGGCGGCGGGACTAGCGGGAGCCGCTACGCAGTATTTT | CASSPGGAAGLAGAATQYF
NA | NA | TRBJ2-7 | TRBV6-1 | TGTGCCAGCCAGAACGCCGGGAGAATCTACGAGCAGTACTTC | CASQNAGRIYEQYF
TRBD2 | NA | TRBJ2-5 | TRBV28 | TGTGCCAGCAGCCCAGGACTAGCGCAAACCGATCAAGAGACCCAGTACTTC | CASSPGLAQTDQETQYF
NA | NA | TRBJ1-4 | TRBV28 | TGTGCCAGCAGTTCTGAAGACAGTTTCGGTGAAAAACTGTTTTTT | CASSSEDSFGEKLFF
NA | few | TRBJ1-1 | TRBV21-1 | TGTGCCAGCAGCAACTCGGAGGGGGGGTTAAGCGGCACTGAAGCTTTCTTT | CASSNSEGGLSGTEAFF
TRBD2 | NA | TRBJ2-1 | TRBV9 | TGTGCCAGCAGCGTAAAAGCGGGAGAACTCTACAATGAGCAGTTCTTC | CASSVKAGELYNEQFF
NA | NA | TRBJ2-7 | TRBV10-2 | TGCGCCAGCAGGTCCTTCGGGTACGAGCAGTACTTC | CASRSFGYEQYF
TRBD2 | once | TRBJ2-7 | TRBV28 | TGTGCCAGCAGTTTCTCCGGGACTAGCGGGGCCCTCACCTACGAGCAGTACTTC | CASSFSGTSGALTYEQYF
TRBD1 | NA | TRBJ1-1 | TRBV2 | TGTGCCAGCAGTGCCGACAGGGGGCAAGCTTTCTTT | CASSADRGQAFF
NA | NA | TRBJ1-1 | TRBV5-1 | TGCGCCAGCAGCTACGCGACGTCGGGCATTGGTGAAGCTTTCTTT | CASSYATSGIGEAFF
NA | NA | TRBJ2-1 | TRBV10-2 | TGCGCCAGCAGGAAACGGGGACCTAGCTCCTACAATGAGCAGTTCTTC | CASRKRGPSSYNEQFF
NA | NA | TRBJ2-7 | TRBV7-2 | TGTGCCAGCAGCTTCGGCCTTTCACTCTACGAGCAGTACTTC | CASSFGLSLYEQYF
TRBD1 | NA | TRBJ2-4 | TRBV28 | TGTGCCAGCATCCCCGGGACAGGAACTTTAGCCAAAAACATTCAGTACTTC | CASIPGTGTLAKNIQYF
NA | once | TRBJ2-5 | TRBV6-5 | TGTGCCAGCAGTTACTCGTTTGCGGGTATGGCCGAGGCCCAGTACTTC | CASSYSFAGMAEAQYF
NA | NA | TRBJ1-5 | TRBV28 | TGTGCCAGCAGTCGGGCGGTTAGCAATCAGCCCCAGCATTTT | CASSRAVSNQPQHF
NA | NA | TRBJ2-2 | TRBV6-6 | TGTGCCAGCAGTTACTCTGCCGGGGAGCTGTTTTTT | CASSYSAGELFF
NA | few | TRBJ1-5 | TRBV28 | TGTGCCAGCAGTCAGGGCAGGGGCAATCAGCCCCAGCATTTT | CASSQGRGNQPQHF
NA | NA | TRBJ2-3 | TRBV10-3 | TGTGCCATCAGTGTGTTAGGTGCGGCTACAGATACGCAGTATTTT | CAISVLGAATDTQYF
NA | few | TRBJ2-5 | TRBV6-5 | TGTGCCAGCAGTTCGACACGGGGGGCTCTCCAGTACTTC | CASSSTRGALQYF
NA | once | TRBJ1-2 | TRBV4-3 | TGCGCCAGCAGCCAACCCACGACAGGTCTTTATGGCTACACCTTC | CASSQPTTGLYGYTF
NA | NA | TRBJ2-1 | TRBV6-1 | TGTGCCAGCAGTTACCCCAATGAGCAGTTCTTC | CASSYPNEQFF
TRBD1 | NA | TRBJ2-7 | TRBV14 | TGTGCCAGCAGCCCCTTAGGACAGGGGGCCTACGAGCAGTACTTC | CASSPLGQGAYEQYF
NA | once | TRBJ1-4 | TRBV6-6 | TGTGCCAGCGAGGGGGTAATCGGGGGAGGCGAAAAACTGTTTTTT | CASEGVIGGGEKLFF
NA | few | TRBJ2-7 | TRBV7-9 | TGTGCCAGCAGCTTCGCAGGGGTAGACTACGAGCAGTACTTC | CASSFAGVDYEQYF
TRBD2 | once | TRBJ2-7 | TRBV7-2 | TGTGCCAGCAGCTTTACGGGACTAGCGGGAGGGGGCTACGTGGAGCAGTACTTC | CASSFTGLAGGGYVEQYF
NA | NA | TRBJ2-1 | TRBV12-5 | TGTGCTAGTGGTTTGGGGTTGGAGAATGAGCAGTTCTTC | CASGLGLENEQFF